The 28 T cell receptor beta chains reported below all come from one sample, sequenced in a study of beta chain features in type 1 diabetes. Expressed TCRB transcripts were sequenced, since all the RNA that had been isolated was reverse transcribed. Some clones are missing from TCRdb's copy, which holds only in-frame ones; the method was immunoSEQ multiplex PCR. The sample shows around 250,000 clones, roughly 24% of them seen only once. These receptors' targets are unknown. Study-wide findings and caveats: Type 1 diabetes patients had moderately but significantly shorter TCRB CDR3s in all four CD4+ subsets.

Sequencing used naive CD4+ T cells from blood. The source of these receptors is a woman aged 25 to 39 with type 1 diabetes.

This clone was detected a few times. V is TRBV7-2 and J is TRBJ2-3; TRBD2 matches 7 bases. Germline CDR1 is SGHTA and CDR2 is FQGNSA. The CDR3 has 15 residues. V trimming: 3 bases; J trimming: 3 bases; junction bases outside the gene matches: 6. In DNA, the CDR3 is TGTGCCAGCAGCTTTCGCGGGAGACAAACAGATACGCAGTATTTT. Translated: CASSFRGRQTDTQYF. The whole variable domain, remainder taken from reference TRBV7-2 and TRBJ2-3, is GAGVSQSPSNKVTEKGKDVELRCDPISGHTALYWYRQSLGQGLEFLIYFQGNSAPDKSGLPSDRFSAERTGGSVSTLTIQRTQQEDSAVYLCASSFRGRQTDTQYFGPGTRLTVL.

The CDR3 DNA reads as TGCAGCGTTGAACCTATTTCTAGCACAGATACGCAGTATTTT. Its protein product is CSVEPISSTDTQYF. The V gene is TRBV29-1, the J gene TRBJ2-3; the D is unclear. CDR1 and CDR2 from the germline V gene are SQVTM and ANQGSEA. There are 14 residues in the CDR3. Trimming shortened V by 2 bases and J by 0 bases, and 9 bases separated the two germline ends.

This clone turned up a few times. The rearrangement joins TRBV29-1 to TRBJ2-5, with 16 nucleotides matching TRBD2. With V trimmed by 6 bases and J by 4 bases, 14 bases remained unmatched. This CDR3 spans 18 amino acids. CDR1 is SQVTM, CDR2 ANQGSEA, per germline. The CDR3, as DNA: TGCAGCGTCTCAAGGGTGGGACTAGCGGGAGGGGGGCCAGAGACCCAGTACTTC. Translating it yields CSVSRVGLAGGGPETQYF.

This clone was detected a few times. The rearrangement links TRBV5-1 to TRBJ2-7; possibly TRBD1 for D (6 bases). Trimming pared 3 bases from V and 2 bases from J, leaving 9 bases between. The CDR3 is made up of 13 amino acids. The germline gives CDR1 SGHRS, CDR2 YFSETQ. The DNA of the CDR3 is TGCGCCAGCAGCTCAGGGGCCACCTACGAGCAGTACTTC. It codes for CASSSGATYEQYF.

On this clone itself: Other DNA variants within this sample encode the same CDR3. V usage is TRBV6-5 and J usage is TRBJ2-3; D is unresolved. Trimming cost V 4 bases and J 0 bases, with 2 bases left between them. Germline CDR1 MNHEY, CDR2 SVGAGI. This CDR3 has 12 residues. This CDR3 is CASSSSTDTQYF. In DNA form, the CDR3 reads TGTGCCAGCAGTTCTAGCACAGATACGCAGTATTTT.

V gene TRBV18 combines with J gene TRBJ1-2; TRBD1 might be the D (6 bases). CDR3 length equals 13 residues. Trimming pared 3 bases from V and 4 bases from J, leaving 9 bases between. Germline-derived CDR1 and CDR2 are KGHSH and LQKENI. CDR3 DNA sequence: TGTGCCAGCTCACCCTCGGACAGCTATGGCTACACCTTC. Protein product: CASSPSDSYGYTF.

A few counts support this clone. V is TRBV30 and J is TRBJ2-3, with 9 bases that match TRBD1. The V gene end was trimmed by 4 bases and the J gene end by 6 bases; junction bases not matched to a gene: 8. CDR3 length: 14 amino acids. Germline V gives CDR1 GTSNPN, CDR2 SVGIG (reference sequence). The CDR3 DNA is TGTGCCTGGAACCGGGACAGGGTTTCCGATACGCAGTATTTT. Amino acids: CAWNRDRVSDTQYF. The full variable domain, its missing parts supplied by reference TRBV30 and TRBJ2-3, is SQTIHQWPATLVQPVGSPLSLECTVEGTSNPNLYWYRQAAGRGLQLLFYSVGIGQISSEVPQNLSASRPQDRQFILSSKKLLLSDSGFYLCAWNRDRVSDTQYFGPGTRLTVL.

The rearrangement links TRBV9 to TRBJ2-6; a weak D match, TRBD1 (5 bases). Trimming left V 3 bases short and J 0 bases short, with 7 bases between. The CDR3 contains 15 residues. The germline V gene has CDR1 SGDLS and CDR2 YYNGEE. In DNA form, the CDR3 reads TGTGCCAGCAGCGCAGGGAACTCTGGGGCCAACGTCCTGACTTTC. Translating it yields CASSAGNSGANVLTF.

This clone turned up a few times. The gene calls are TRBV10-2 and TRBJ2-1, with 10 bases matching TRBD1. Trimming at V came to 8 bases and at J to 10 bases, leaving 8 bases not matched to a gene. The CDR3 totals 13 residues. From germline, CDR1 is WSHSY and CDR2 SAAADI. CDR3 in amino acids: CASRGGQGIEQFF. The DNA of the CDR3 is TGCGCCAGCCGGGGGGGACAGGGGATAGAGCAGTTCTTC.

The genes are TRBV7-8 and TRBJ2-7; 8 bases line up with TRBD1. The V and J ends lost 5 bases and 3 bases, in that order; junction bases with no gene match: 3. Germline values: CDR1 SGHVS, CDR2 FQNEAQ. CDR3 length equals 13 residues. The CDR3 DNA sequence: TGTGCCAGCAGCCGACAGGGGTACTACGAGCAGTACTTC. It codes for CASSRQGYYEQYF.

The sample holds a few counts of this clone. V and J are TRBV29-1 and TRBJ2-5; no firm D call. Per germline, CDR1 SQVTM and CDR2 ANQGSEA. The CDR3 is 12 amino acids. Trimming stripped 4 bases from V and 3 bases from J, with 9 bases between. The CDR3 is CSVGVAKETQYF. The CDR3 region has the DNA TGCAGCGTTGGGGTAGCAAAAGAGACCCAGTACTTC. Drawing the rest from reference TRBV29-1 and TRBJ2-5, the complete variable domain is SAVISQKPSRDICQRGTSLTIQCQVDSQVTMMFWYRQQPGQSLTLIATANQGSEATYESGFVIDKFPISRPNLTFSTLTVSNMSPEDSSIYLCSVGVAKETQYFGPGTRLLVL.

This clone showed up just a few times. The genes are TRBV7-9 and TRBJ1-1, with D possibly being TRBD1 (5 bases). There are 17 residues in the CDR3. Germline V gene sequence: CDR1 SEHNR, CDR2 FQNEAQ (reference sequence). V was cut by 3 bases and J by 0 bases, with 17 bases left in between. CDR3 sequence reads: CASSLTAGVTLNTEAFF. CDR3 DNA: TGTGCCAGCAGCTTGACGGCGGGGGTGACTCTGAACACTGAAGCTTTCTTT.

This clone occurred a few times. The chain joins TRBV7-2 to TRBJ2-7; D might be TRBD2 (6 bases). Trimming took off 2 bases at V and 1 base at J, with 12 bases between the two ends. The CDR3 contains 15 residues. Germline CDR1 SGHTA, CDR2 FQGNSA. The CDR3 region has the DNA TGTGCCAGCAGCTTAAGTTGGGGGGTGTCCTACGAGCAGTACTTC. This translates into CASSLSWGVSYEQYF.

This clone was detected a few times. The chain recombines TRBV29-1 with TRBJ2-3; D is possibly TRBD2 (6 bases). V lost 1 base and J 4 bases, leaving 18 bases between the germline ends. Germline CDR1 is SQVTM and CDR2 is ANQGSEA. CDR3 size: 16 residues. The CDR3 DNA reads TGCAGCGTTGAAGGAAGAGGAGGGAAAAGGCCAGATACGCAGTATTTT. Protein: CSVEGRGGKRPDTQYF.

The DNA of the CDR3 is TGTGCCAGCAGCCTCTCCCAGGGGACTGAAGCTTTCTTT. Translated, it gives CASSLSQGTEAFF. The V call is TRBV14, the J call TRBJ1-1; D is perhaps TRBD1 (6 bases). V was shortened by 4 bases and J by 5 bases, with 11 bases between the two germline ends. Germline CDR1 reads SGHDN; CDR2 reads FVKESK. The CDR3 length is 13 residues. Full variable domain (rest looked up from reference TRBV14 and TRBJ1-1): EAGVTQFPSHSVIEKGQTVTLRCDPISGHDNLYWYRRVMGKEIKFLLHFVKESKQDESGMPNNRFLAERTGGTYSTLKVQPAELEDSGVYFCASSLSQGTEAFFGQGTRLTVV.

V and J are TRBV25-1 and TRBJ2-1; 12 nucleotides align to TRBD1. CDR1 is MGHDK, CDR2 SYGVNS, per germline. V was clipped by 1 base and J by 3 bases; unmatched bases: 4. This CDR3 is built from 17 residues. The CDR3 DNA reads as TGTGCCAGCAGTGAATGGGGACAGGGGGCACGCTACAATGAGCAGTTCTTC. Amino acids: CASSEWGQGARYNEQFF. Combining the CDR3 with reference TRBV25-1 and TRBJ2-1 gives the whole variable domain EADIYQTPRYLVIGTGKKITLECSQTMGHDKMYWYQQDPGMELHLIHYSYGVNSTEKGDLSSESTVSRIRTEHFPLTLESARPSHTSQYLCASSEWGQGARYNEQFFGPGTRLTVL.

In its sample, this clone was seen a few times. The V and J genes are TRBV5-1 and TRBJ2-1; no firm D call. With 3 bases removed from V and 2 bases from J, the gap between germline ends came to 12 bases. Per the germline V gene, CDR1 is SGHRS and CDR2 is YFSETQ. The CDR3 contains 15 residues. In DNA, the CDR3 is TGCGCCAGCAGCTCCATAGACAAGACCTACAATGAGCAGTTCTTC. Encoded protein: CASSSIDKTYNEQFF.

This chain uses TRBV30 with TRBJ2-2; possible D gene TRBD2, 5 bases. This CDR3 comprises 13 residues. Trimming pared 4 bases from V and 1 base from J, leaving 7 bases between. Germline CDR1 and CDR2: GTSNPN and SVGIG (reference sequence). The DNA for the CDR3 is TGTGCCTGGACTAGCCAGAACACCGGGGAGCTGTTTTTT. Translation: CAWTSQNTGELFF.

The chain carries TRBV9 and TRBJ2-7, with D perhaps TRBD1 (7 bases). CDR3 length: 15 amino acids. Germline V gives CDR1 SGDLS, CDR2 YYNGEE. Trimming left V 4 bases short and J 7 bases short, with 21 bases between. CDR3 in DNA: TGTGCCAGCAGCAGACAGGGTTATGCAGCGGGTGAGCAGTACTTC. This gives the protein CASSRQGYAAGEQYF.

This clone was seen a few times. The J gene is TRBJ2-7, the V gene TRBV4-2, with D perhaps matching TRBD2 (6 bases). V dropped 2 bases and J dropped 7 bases, with 15 bases sitting between them. Germline CDR1 is LGHNA and CDR2 is YNFKEQ. The CDR3 spans 14 residues. This CDR3 is CASSQPGDLEEQYF. In DNA, the CDR3 is TGTGCCAGCAGCCAACCGGGAGACCTGGAGGAGCAGTACTTC.

The gene calls are TRBV5-1 and TRBJ2-1; TRBD1 matches at 7 bases. Per the germline V gene, CDR1 is SGHRS and CDR2 is YFSETQ. The CDR3 extends over 14 amino acids. V gave up 0 bases and J gave up 10 bases; unmatched junction bases: 7. The CDR3, as DNA: TGCGCCAGCAGCTTGGAGGGGGCATGGGGGGAGCAGTTCTTC. Residues: CASSLEGAWGEQFF.

The sample holds a few counts of this clone. The chain combines TRBV6-5 with TRBJ2-1, with 7 bases matching TRBD2. The CDR3 is made up of 16 amino acids. With 2 bases clipped from V and 8 bases from J, the junction kept 12 bases outside the gene matches. Germline-derived CDR1 and CDR2 are MNHEY and SVGAGI. The CDR3 DNA is TGTGCCAGCAGTTACGATTGGGCGGGAGCTATCGATGAGCAGTTCTTC. This codes for CASSYDWAGAIDEQFF.

This clone was seen a few times. V and J are TRBV9 and TRBJ2-1, with 8 bases matching TRBD2. V shed 5 bases and J 3 bases; nucleotides not matched to a gene: 7. Germline V gives CDR1 SGDLS, CDR2 YYNGEE. CDR3 size: 15 residues. The CDR3 DNA reads TGTGCCAGCAGAGAAATAGCGGGAAACTACAATGAGCAGTTCTTC. This encodes CASREIAGNYNEQFF.

As for this clone: Other DNA sequences of this sample code for an identical CDR3. The chain links TRBV14 to TRBJ2-1; D is unclear. The CDR3 contains 14 residues. Looked up from germline, CDR1 is SGHDN and CDR2 is FVKESK. V lost 2 bases to trimming and J lost 0 bases, with 5 bases between them. As DNA, the CDR3 is TGTGCCAGCAGCCAACTCAGCTCCTACAATGAGCAGTTCTTC. Its protein product is CASSQLSSYNEQFF.

This clone was picked up a small number of times. The chain has TRBV28 and TRBJ2-5, with D unresolved. Deletions cut 1 base from V and 1 base from J, with 13 bases between. The CDR3 loop spans 16 amino acids. The germline V gene encodes CDR1 MDHEN and CDR2 SYDVKM. CDR3 bases: TGTGCCAGCAGTTTATCACTCCATGCTGGCCAAGAGACCCAGTACTTC. This translates into CASSLSLHAGQETQYF.

The chain uses TRBV30 and TRBJ2-3; tentatively, D is TRBD2 (6 bases). This CDR3 contains 12 residues. Germline V gives CDR1 GTSNPN, CDR2 SVGIG (reference sequence). The V and J ends lost 0 bases and 6 bases respectively, with 7 bases between them. The CDR3 sequence: CAWSVREDTQYF. The CDR3 bases are TGTGCCTGGAGTGTACGGGAGGATACGCAGTATTTT.

This clone was recorded a few times. The chain employs TRBV5-1 and TRBJ2-1; 7 bases align to TRBD2. The CDR3 loop spans 11 amino acids. CDR1 and CDR2 (germline): SGHRS, YFSETQ. V lost 7 bases, J lost 5 bases, and 0 bases stayed unmatched. This CDR3 reads CASAGDNEQFF. The CDR3 bases are TGCGCCAGCGCGGGAGACAATGAGCAGTTCTTC. The complete variable domain, with remaining parts taken from reference TRBV5-1 and TRBJ2-1, reads KAGVTQTPRYLIKTRGQQVTLSCSPISGHRSVSWYQQTPGQGLQFLFEYFSETQRNKGNFPGRFSGRQFSNSRSEMNVSTLELGDSALYLCASAGDNEQFFGPGTRLTVL.

This chain connects TRBV7-9 to TRBJ2-1; no firm D call. Germline CDR1 SEHNR, CDR2 FQNEAQ (reference sequence). V was cut by 4 bases and J by 2 bases, with 9 bases left in between. The CDR3 is 14 amino acids. The CDR3 loop reads CASSSPLAYNEQFF. The CDR3 nucleotides read TGTGCCAGCAGCTCCCCCCTCGCCTACAATGAGCAGTTCTTC.